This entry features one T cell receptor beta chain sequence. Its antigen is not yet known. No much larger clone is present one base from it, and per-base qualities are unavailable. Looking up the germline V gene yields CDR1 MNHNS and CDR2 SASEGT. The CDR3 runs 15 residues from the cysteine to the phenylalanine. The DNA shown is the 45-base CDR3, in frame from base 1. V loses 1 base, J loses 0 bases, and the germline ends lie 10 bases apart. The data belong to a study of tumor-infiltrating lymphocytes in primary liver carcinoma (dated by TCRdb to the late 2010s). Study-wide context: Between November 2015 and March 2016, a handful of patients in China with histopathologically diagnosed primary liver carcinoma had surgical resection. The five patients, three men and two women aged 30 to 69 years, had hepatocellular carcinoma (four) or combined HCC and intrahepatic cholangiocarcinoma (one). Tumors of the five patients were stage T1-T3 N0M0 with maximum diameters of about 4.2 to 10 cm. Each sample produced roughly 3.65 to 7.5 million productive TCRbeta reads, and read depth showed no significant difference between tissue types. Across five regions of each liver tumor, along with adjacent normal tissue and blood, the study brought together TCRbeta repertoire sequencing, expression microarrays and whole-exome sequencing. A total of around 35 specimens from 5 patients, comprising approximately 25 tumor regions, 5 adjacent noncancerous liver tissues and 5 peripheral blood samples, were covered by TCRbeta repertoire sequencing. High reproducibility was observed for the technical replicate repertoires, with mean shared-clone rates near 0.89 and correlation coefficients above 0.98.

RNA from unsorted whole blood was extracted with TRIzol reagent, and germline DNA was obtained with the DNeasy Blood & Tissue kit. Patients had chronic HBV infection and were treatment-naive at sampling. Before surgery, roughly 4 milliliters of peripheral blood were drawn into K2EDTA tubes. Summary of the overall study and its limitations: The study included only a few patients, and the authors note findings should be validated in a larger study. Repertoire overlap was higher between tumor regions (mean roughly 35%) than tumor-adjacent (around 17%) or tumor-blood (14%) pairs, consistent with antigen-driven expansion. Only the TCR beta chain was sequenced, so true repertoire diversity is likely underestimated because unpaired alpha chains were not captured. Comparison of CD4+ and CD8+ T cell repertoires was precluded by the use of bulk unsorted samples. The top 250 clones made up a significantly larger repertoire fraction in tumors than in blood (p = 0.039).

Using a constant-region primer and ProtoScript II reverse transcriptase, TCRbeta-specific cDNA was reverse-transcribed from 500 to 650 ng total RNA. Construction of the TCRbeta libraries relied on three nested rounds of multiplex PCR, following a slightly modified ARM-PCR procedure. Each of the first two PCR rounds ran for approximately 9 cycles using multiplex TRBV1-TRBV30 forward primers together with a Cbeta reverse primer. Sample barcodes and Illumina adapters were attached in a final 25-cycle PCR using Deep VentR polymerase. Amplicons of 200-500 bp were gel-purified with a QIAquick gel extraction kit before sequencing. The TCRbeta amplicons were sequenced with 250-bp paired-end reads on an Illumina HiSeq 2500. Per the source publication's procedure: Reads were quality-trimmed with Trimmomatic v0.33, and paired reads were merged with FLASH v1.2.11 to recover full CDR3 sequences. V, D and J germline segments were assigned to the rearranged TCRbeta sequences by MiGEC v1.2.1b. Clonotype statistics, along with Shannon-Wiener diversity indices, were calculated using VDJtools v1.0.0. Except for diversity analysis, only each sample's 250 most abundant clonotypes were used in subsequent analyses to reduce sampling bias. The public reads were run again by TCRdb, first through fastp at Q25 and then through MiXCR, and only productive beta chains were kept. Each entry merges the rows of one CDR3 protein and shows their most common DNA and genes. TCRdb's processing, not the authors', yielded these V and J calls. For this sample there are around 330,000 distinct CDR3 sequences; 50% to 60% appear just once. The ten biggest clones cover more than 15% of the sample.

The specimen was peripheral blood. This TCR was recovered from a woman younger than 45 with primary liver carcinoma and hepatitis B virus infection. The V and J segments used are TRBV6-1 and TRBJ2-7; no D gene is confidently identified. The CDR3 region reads CASSEVARSSYEQYF. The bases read TGTGCCAGCAGTGAAGTTGCGAGGAGCTCCTACGAGCAGTACTTC.